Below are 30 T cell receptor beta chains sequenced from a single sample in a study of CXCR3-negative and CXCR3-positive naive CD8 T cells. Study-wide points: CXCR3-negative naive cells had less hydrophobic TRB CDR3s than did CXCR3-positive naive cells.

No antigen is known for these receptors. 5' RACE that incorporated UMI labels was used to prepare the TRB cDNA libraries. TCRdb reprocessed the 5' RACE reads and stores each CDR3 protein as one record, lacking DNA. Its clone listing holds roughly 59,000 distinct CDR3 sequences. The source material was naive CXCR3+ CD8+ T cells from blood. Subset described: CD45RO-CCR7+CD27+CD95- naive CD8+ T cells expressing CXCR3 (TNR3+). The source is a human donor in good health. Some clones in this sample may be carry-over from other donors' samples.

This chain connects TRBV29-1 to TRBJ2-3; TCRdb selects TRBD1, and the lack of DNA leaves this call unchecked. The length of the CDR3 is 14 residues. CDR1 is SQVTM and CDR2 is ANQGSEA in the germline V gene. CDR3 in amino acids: CSVETGASTDTQYF.

The CDR3 sequence: CASSQWLGGRDNEQFF. The rearrangement joins TRBV7-9 to TRBJ2-1; the D call from TCRdb, TRBD1, cannot be confirmed without DNA. Germline CDR1 reads SEHNR; CDR2 reads FQNEAQ (reference sequence). The CDR3 consists of 16 residues.

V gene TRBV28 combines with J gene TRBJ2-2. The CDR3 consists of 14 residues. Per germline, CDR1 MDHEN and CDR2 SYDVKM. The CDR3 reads CASSSLANTGELFF.

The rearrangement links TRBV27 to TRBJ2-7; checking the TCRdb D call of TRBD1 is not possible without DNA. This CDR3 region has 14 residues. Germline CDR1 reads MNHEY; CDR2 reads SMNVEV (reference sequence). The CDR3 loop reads CASSLSPLSYEQYF.

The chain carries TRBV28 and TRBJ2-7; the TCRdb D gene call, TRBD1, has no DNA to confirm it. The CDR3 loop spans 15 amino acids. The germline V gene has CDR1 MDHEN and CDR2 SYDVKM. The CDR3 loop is CASSRGTGDSYEQYF.

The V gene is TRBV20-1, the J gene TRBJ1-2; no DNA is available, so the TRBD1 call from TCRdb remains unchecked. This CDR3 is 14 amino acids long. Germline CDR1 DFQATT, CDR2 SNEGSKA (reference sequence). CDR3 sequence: CSANPGQGVYGYTF.

This chain's CDR3 is CASSTTSGGAGVGDTQYF. The chain is built from TRBV5-6 and TRBJ2-3; TCRdb proposes TRBD2, but this gene call is untestable without DNA. The V gene's germline CDR1 is SGHDT and CDR2 YYEEEE. This CDR3 has 18 amino acids.

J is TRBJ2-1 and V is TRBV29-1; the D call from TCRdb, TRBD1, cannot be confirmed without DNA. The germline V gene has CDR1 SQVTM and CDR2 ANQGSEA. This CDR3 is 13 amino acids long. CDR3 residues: CSVLTGTVNEQFF.

CDR3 sequence reads: CASSQAGATYEQYF. The chain carries TRBV14 and TRBJ2-7; without DNA, the TCRdb call of TRBD1 cannot be checked. Germline assignment: CDR1 SGHDN and CDR2 FVKESK. CDR3 length equals 14 residues.

CDR3 sequence: CSGSPLASSYEQYF. The chain uses TRBV20-1 and TRBJ2-7; TCRdb selects TRBD2, and the lack of DNA leaves this call unchecked. There are 14 residues in the CDR3. Germline V lookup: CDR1 DFQATT, CDR2 SNEGSKA (reference sequence).

This chain's CDR3 is CASSQGDNEQFF. This chain joins TRBV4-1 and TRBJ2-1; without DNA, the TCRdb call of TRBD2 cannot be checked. CDR1 and CDR2 (germline): MGHRA, YSYEKL. This CDR3 has 12 amino acids.

CDR3 amino acids: CASSLARDSYEQYF. The genes are TRBV12-3 or TRBV12-4 and TRBJ2-7. The length of the CDR3 is 14 residues.

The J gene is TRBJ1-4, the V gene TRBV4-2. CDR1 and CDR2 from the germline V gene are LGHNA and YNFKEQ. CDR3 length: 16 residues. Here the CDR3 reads CASSQVLGQNIEKLFF.

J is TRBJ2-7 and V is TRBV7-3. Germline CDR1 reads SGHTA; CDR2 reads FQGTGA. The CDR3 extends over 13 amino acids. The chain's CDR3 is CASSFFLGYEQYF.

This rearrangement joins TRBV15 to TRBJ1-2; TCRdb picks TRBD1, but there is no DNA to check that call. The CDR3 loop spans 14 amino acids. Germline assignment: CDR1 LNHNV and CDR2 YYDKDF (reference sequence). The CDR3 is CATSPDRGNYGYTF.

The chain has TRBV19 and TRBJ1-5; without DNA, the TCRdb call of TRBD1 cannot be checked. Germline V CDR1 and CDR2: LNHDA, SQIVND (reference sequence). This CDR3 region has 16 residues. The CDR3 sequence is CASSIRDRVRNQPQHF.

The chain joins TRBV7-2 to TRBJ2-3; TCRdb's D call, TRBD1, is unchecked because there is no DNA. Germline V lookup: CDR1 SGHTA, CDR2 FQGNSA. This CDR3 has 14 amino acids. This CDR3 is CASSPFPDADTQYF.

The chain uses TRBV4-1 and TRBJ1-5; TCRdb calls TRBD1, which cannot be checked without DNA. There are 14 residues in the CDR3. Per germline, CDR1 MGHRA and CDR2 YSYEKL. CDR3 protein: CASSQGQGLQPQHF.

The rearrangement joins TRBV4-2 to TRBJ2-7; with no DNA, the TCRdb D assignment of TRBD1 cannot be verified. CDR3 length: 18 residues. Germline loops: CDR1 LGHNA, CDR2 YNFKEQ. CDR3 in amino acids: CASSLTTGTGSADYEQYF.

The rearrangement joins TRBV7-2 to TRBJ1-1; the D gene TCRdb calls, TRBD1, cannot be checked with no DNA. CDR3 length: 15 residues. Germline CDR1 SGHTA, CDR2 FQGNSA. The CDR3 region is CASSLTPGGHTEAFF. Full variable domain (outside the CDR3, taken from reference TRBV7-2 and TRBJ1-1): GAGVSQSPSNKVTEKGKDVELRCDPISGHTALYWYRQSLGQGLEFLIYFQGNSAPDKSGLPSDRFSAERTGGSVSTLTIQRTQQEDSAVYLCASSLTPGGHTEAFFGQGTRLTVV.

CDR3 amino acids: CASSSTVPSYEQYF. This chain joins TRBV12-3 or TRBV12-4 and TRBJ2-7; without DNA, the TCRdb call of TRBD1 cannot be checked. The CDR3 totals 14 residues.

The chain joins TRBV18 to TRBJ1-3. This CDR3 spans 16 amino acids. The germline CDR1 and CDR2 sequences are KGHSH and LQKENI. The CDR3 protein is CASSPSGQNSGNTIYF.

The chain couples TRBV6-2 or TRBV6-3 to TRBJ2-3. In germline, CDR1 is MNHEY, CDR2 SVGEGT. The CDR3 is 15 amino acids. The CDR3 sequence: CASSYSADNPDTQYF.

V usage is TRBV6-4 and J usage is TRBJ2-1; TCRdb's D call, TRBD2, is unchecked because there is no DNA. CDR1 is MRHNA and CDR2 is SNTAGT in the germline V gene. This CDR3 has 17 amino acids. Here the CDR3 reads CASSEKGGLATHNEQFF.

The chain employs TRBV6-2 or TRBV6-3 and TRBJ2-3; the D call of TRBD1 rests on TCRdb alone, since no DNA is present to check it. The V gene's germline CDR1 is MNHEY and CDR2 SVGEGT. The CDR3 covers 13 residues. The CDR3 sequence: CASSLSPPDTQYF.

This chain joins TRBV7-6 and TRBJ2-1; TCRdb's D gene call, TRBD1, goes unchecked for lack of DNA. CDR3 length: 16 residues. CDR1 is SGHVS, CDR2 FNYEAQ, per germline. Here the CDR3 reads CASSSPHKDRYNEQFF. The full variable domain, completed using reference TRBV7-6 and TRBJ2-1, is GAGVSQSPRYKVTKRGQDVALRCDPISGHVSLYWYRQALGQGPEFLTYFNYEAQQDKSGLPNDRFSAERPEGSISTLTIQRTEQRDSAMYRCASSSPHKDRYNEQFFGPGTRLTVL.

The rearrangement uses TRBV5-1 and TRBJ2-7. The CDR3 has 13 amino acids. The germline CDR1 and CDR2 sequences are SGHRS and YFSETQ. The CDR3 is CASRGRLADEQYF.

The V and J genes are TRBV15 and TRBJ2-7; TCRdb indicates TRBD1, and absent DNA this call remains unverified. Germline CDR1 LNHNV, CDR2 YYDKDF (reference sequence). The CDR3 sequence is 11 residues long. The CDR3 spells CATSRGDEQYF.

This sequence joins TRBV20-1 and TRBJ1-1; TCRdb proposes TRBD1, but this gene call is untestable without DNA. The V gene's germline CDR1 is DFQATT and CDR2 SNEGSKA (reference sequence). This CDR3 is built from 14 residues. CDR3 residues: CSARDRGRDTEAFF.

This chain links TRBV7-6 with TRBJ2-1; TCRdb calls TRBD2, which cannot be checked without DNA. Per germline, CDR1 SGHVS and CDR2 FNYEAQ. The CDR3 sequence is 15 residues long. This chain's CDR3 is CASSLIGGGFDEQFF.